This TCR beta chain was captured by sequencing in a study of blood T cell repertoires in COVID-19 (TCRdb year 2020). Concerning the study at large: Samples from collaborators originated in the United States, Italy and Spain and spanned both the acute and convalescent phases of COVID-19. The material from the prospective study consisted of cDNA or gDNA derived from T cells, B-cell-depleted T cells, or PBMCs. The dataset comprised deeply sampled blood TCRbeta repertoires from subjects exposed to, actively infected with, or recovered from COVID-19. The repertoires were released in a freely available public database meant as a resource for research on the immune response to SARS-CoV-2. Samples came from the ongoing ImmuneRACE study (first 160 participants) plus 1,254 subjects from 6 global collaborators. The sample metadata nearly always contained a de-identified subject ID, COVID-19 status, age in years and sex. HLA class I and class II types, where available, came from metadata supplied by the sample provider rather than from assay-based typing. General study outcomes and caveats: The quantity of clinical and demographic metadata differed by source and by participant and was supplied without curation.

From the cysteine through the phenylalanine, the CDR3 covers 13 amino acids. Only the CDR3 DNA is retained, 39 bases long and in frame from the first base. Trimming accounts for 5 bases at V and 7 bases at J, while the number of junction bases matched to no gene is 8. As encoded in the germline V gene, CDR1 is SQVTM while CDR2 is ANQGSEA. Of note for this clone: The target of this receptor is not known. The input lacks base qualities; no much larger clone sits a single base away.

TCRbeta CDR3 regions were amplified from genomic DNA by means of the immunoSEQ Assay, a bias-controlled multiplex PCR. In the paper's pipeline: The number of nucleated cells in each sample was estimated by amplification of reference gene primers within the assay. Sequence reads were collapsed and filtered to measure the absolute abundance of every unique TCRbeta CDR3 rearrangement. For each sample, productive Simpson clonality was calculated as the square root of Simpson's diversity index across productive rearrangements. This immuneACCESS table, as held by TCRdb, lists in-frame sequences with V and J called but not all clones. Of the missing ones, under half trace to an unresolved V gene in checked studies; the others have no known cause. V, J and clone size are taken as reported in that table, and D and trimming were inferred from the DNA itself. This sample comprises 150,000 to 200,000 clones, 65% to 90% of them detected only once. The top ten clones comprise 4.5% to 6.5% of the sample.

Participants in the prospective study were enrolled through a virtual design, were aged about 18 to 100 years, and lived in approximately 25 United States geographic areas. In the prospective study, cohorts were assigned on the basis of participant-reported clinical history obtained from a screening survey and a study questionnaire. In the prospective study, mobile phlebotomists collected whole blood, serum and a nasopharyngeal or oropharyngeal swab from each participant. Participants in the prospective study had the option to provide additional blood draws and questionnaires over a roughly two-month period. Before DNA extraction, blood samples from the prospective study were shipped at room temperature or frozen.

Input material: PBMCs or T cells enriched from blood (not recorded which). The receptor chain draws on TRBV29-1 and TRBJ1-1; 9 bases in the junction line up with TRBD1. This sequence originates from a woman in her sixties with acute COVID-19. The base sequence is TGCAGCGTTAACCGGGACAGGGATATTGAAGCTTTCTTT. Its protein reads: CSVNRDRDIEAFF. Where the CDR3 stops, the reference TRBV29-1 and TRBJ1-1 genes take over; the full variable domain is SAVISQKPSRDICQRGTSLTIQCQVDSQVTMMFWYRQQPGQSLTLIATANQGSEATYESGFVIDKFPISRPNLTFSTLTVSNMSPEDSSIYLCSVNRDRDIEAFFGQGTRLTVV.